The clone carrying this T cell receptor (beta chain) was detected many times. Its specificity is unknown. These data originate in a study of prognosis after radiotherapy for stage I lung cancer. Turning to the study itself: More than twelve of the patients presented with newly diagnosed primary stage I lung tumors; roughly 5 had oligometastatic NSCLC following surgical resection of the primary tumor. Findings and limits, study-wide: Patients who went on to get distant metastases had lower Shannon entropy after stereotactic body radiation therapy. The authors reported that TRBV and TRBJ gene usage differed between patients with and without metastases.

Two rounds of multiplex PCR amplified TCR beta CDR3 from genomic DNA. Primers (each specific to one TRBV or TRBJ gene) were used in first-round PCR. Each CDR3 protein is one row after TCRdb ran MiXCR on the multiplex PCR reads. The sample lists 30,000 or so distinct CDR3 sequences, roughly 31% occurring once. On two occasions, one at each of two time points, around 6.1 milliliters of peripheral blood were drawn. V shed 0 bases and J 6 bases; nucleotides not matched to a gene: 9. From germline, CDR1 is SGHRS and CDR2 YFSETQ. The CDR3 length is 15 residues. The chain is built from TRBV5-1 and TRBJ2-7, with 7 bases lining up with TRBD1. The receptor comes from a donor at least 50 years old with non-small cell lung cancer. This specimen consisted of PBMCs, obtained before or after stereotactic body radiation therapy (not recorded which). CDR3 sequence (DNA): TGCGCCAGCAGCTTGGCACAGGGGACGATACGCGAGCAGTACTTC. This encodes CASSLAQGTIREQYF.